These 6 T cell receptor beta chains came from one sample sequenced in a study of blood T cell repertoires in COVID-19. Using immunoSEQ multiplex PCR, the repertoire was profiled, and TCRdb retains in-frame clones only, with some absent. The sample lists fewer than 250,000 clones, approximately 91% occurring once. Sequences were obtained from peripheral blood. The receptors come from a man in his 60s who had recovered from COVID-19.

The CDR3 loop reads CASSFSWDYLNEQFF. The CDR3, as DNA: TGTGCCAGCAGCTTCTCCTGGGACTACCTCAATGAGCAGTTCTTC. This chain links TRBV7-2 with TRBJ2-1, with TRBD2 identical over 7 bases. V gave up 3 bases and J gave up 6 bases; unmatched junction bases: 8. The CDR3 is made up of 15 amino acids. Looked up from germline, CDR1 is SGHTA and CDR2 is FQGNSA.

The genes are TRBV19 and TRBJ1-6; D is uncertain. Germline V gene data show CDR1 as LNHDA and CDR2 as SQIVND (reference sequence). Trimming shortened V by 8 bases and J by 11 bases, and 16 bases separated the two germline ends. The CDR3 spans 13 residues. CDR3 amino acids: CASCPGVYAPLHF. The CDR3 coding sequence is TGTGCCAGTTGTCCCGGGGTTTATGCACCCCTCCACTTT.

The chain carries TRBV6-2 or TRBV6-3 and TRBJ1-2, with 10 bases matching TRBD1. The germline V gene has CDR1 MNHEY and CDR2 SVGEGT. V shed 0 bases and J 4 bases; nucleotides not matched to a gene: 8. The CDR3 length is 17 residues. This chain's CDR3 is CASSYSKTGGGIYGYTF. CDR3 DNA: TGTGCCAGCAGTTACTCGAAGACAGGGGGCGGTATCTATGGCTACACCTTC.

The CDR3 DNA is TGTGCCAGCAGTGACGACAGGGCAGATTCACCCCTCCACTTT. Protein sequence: CASSDDRADSPLHF. This chain connects TRBV6-1 to TRBJ1-6, with 7 positions matching TRBD1. CDR1 is MNHNS, CDR2 SASEGT, per germline. The J segment lost 8 bases and the V segment lost 3 bases, leaving 4 bases of the junction unmatched. CDR3 length: 14 amino acids.

The rearrangement uses TRBV11-2 and TRBJ2-6, with 9 positions matching TRBD1. Germline CDR1 is SGHAT and CDR2 is FQNNGV. This CDR3 region has 17 residues. V lost 6 bases, J lost 0 bases, and 6 bases stayed unmatched. The CDR3 DNA reads as TGTGCCAGCAGTCCGGGACAGGGAAACTCTGGGGCCAACGTCCTGACTTTC. This translates into CASSPGQGNSGANVLTF.

This clone was recorded once. The chain uses TRBV3-1 (or the pseudogene TRBV3-2) and TRBJ2-5; the D gene is possibly TRBD2 (6 bases). The CDR3 is 15 amino acids. CDR1 is LGHDT and CDR2 is YNNKEL in the germline V gene (reference sequence). V gave up 1 base and J gave up 5 bases, with 14 bases separating them. DNA of the CDR3: TGTGCCAGCAGCCAAGGGGGTAGCGCGGGGGAGACCCAGTACTTC. Protein: CASSQGGSAGETQYF.